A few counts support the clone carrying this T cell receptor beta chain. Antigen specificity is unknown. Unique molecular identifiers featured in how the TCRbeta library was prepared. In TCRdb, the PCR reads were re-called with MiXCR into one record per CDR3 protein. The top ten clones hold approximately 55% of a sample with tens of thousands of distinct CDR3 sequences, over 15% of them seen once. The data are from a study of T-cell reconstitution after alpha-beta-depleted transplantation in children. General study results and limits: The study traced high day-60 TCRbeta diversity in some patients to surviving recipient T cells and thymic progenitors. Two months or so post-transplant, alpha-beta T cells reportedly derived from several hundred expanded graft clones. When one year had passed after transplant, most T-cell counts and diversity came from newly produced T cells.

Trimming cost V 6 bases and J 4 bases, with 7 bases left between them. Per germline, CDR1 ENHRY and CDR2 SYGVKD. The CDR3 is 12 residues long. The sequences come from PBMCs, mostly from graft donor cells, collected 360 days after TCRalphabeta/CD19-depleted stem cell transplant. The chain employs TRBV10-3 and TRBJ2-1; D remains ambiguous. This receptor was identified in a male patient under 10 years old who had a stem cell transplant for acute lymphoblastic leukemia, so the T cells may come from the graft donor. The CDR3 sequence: CAISRLYNEQFF. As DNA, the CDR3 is TGTGCCATCAGCAGGTTGTACAATGAGCAGTTCTTC.